This T cell receptor beta chain was found in a study of cytomegalovirus exposure and HLA in healthy donors. Overall study context: A data release that came early held 80 million to 95 million unique TCRs from HLA-typed donors.

This CDR3 contains 14 residues. Amplification used 60 Vbeta primers and 13 Jbeta primers. Libraries were prepared by immunoSEQ multiplex PCR; TCRdb keeps only in-frame clonotypes and omits some of them. This sample carries 150,000 or so clones, with less than 2% going to the ten biggest clones. Points on this clone: Its antigen is unidentified.

Study-level findings and limits: As immune exposure information, only CMV serostatus was available.

Those who donated were healthy bone marrow donors. This chain uses TRBV21-1 with TRBJ2-1; TRBD1, the table's D call, was not compared with the DNA. TRBV21-1 is a pseudogene. This receptor was obtained from a man between 18 and 29 years old in good health and CMV-seronegative. Specimen: PBMCs. The CDR3 reads CASSIRTDYNEQFF. The DNA of the CDR3 is TGTGCCAGCAGCATTCGGACAGACTACAATGAGCAGTTCTTC.